This is a list of T cell receptor beta chains from one sample in a study of T-cell memory formation after mild COVID-19. TCRdb itself ran the 5' RACE reads through MiXCR, one entry per CDR3 protein. The data show about 320,000 distinct CDR3 sequences, approximately 15% seen once. The sample taken for sequencing was PBMCs or a T cell subset sorted from them (not recorded which). The receptors derive from a man in his late teens or twenties who had mild COVID-19 (a few samples of this study predate the infection). Cell type and time point are not known. CDR3s include the opening cysteine and the closing phenylalanine or tryptophan. The order of the fields is J gene, clone size, V gene, D gene, CDR3 protein, CDR3 DNA. The D gene is left open where the match is weak. Size values are once, few and many counts, or a class for expanded clones, and some rows have none.

TRBJ1-2 | few | TRBV4-2 | . | CASSQERGQFYGYTF | TGTGCCAGCAGCCAAGAGCGTGGACAGTTCTATGGCTACACCTTC
TRBJ2-3 | many | TRBV7-2 | . | CASSPRWETDTQYF | TGTGCCAGCAGCCCAAGGTGGGAAACAGATACGCAGTATTTT
TRBJ1-2 | once | TRBV9 | . | CASSESDRNYGYTF | TGTGCCAGCAGCGAATCGGACAGAAACTATGGCTACACCTTC
TRBJ2-7 | few | TRBV4-2 | . | CASSQATVGYEQYF | TGTGCCAGCAGCCAAGCGACAGTAGGGTACGAGCAGTACTTC
TRBJ2-3 | few | TRBV6-5 | . | CASSYLGATQDTQYF | TGTGCCAGCAGTTACTTAGGGGCCACCCAGGATACGCAGTATTTT
TRBJ1-2 | . | TRBV27 | . | CASRPDRPGGGYTF | TGTGCCAGCAGGCCGGACCGACCGGGAGGTGGCTACACCTTC
TRBJ1-3 | . | TRBV4-1 | . | CASSQELRNTIYF | TGCGCCAGCAGCCAAGAATTACGAAACACCATATATTTT
TRBJ1-1 | . | TRBV7-8 | TRBD1 | CASSWGQASAEAFF | TGTGCCAGCAGCTGGGGACAGGCGTCAGCTGAAGCTTTCTTT
TRBJ2-3 | many | TRBV7-2 | . | CASSPDFTDTQYF | TGTGCCAGCAGCCCGGACTTCACAGATACGCAGTATTTT
TRBJ2-3 | many | TRBV4-3 | . | CASSQDREADNTQYF | TGCGCCAGCAGCCAAGATCGGGAAGCGGATAATACGCAGTATTTT
TRBJ2-7 | many | TRBV5-6 | . | CASSLGSPYEQYF | TGTGCCAGCAGCTTGGGCAGTCCTTACGAGCAGTACTTC
TRBJ1-3 | . | TRBV4-3 | . | CASSQVVRGSGNTIYF | TGCGCCAGCAGCCAAGTAGTCAGGGGCTCTGGAAACACCATATATTTT
TRBJ1-2 | . | TRBV5-1 | . | CASSLGAGEELNGYTF | TGCGCCAGCAGCTTGGGGGCCGGGGAGGAGTTAAATGGCTACACCTTC
TRBJ2-1 | few | TRBV30 | TRBD2 | CAWRGLAGANYNEQFF | TGTGCCTGGAGGGGACTAGCGGGGGCTAACTACAATGAGCAGTTCTTC
TRBJ2-7 | few | TRBV11-2 | TRBD1 | CASSPRQGYNEQYF | TGTGCCAGCAGCCCCCGACAGGGGTACAACGAGCAGTACTTC
TRBJ2-5 | few | TRBV7-9 | . | CASSTTRDQETQYF | TGTGCCAGCAGTACCACCCGGGATCAAGAGACCCAGTACTTC
TRBJ2-1 | . | TRBV7-9 | . | CASAGFSEQFF | TGTGCCAGCGCAGGCTTTAGTGAGCAGTTCTTC
TRBJ2-7 | . | TRBV4-1 | . | CASSAGNSYEQYF | TGCGCCAGCAGCGCCGGGAACTCCTACGAGCAGTACTTC
TRBJ2-3 | . | TRBV28 | TRBD1 | CASSLRTGFTDTQYF | TGTGCCAGCAGTTTAAGGACAGGATTCACAGATACGCAGTATTTT
TRBJ1-3 | many | TRBV3-1 | . | CASSQTSGLSGNTIYF | TGTGCCAGCAGCCAAACTTCGGGGCTGTCCGGAAACACCATATATTTT
TRBJ1-4 | once | TRBV7-2 | . | CASRNRAGNEKLFF | TGTGCCAGCAGGAACAGGGCAGGGAATGAAAAACTGTTTTTT
TRBJ2-7 | . | TRBV12-3/TRBV12-4 | TRBD1 | CASSKPGQGIDEQYF | TGTGCCAGCAGTAAACCGGGACAGGGGATTGATGAGCAGTACTTC
TRBJ1-5 | few | TRBV4-3 | . | CASSLRVALDQPQHF | TGCGCCAGCAGCCTTAGGGTAGCCCTCGATCAGCCCCAGCATTTT
TRBJ2-3 | many | TRBV10-3 | . | CAISAQGGRRDTQYF | TGTGCCATCAGTGCTCAGGGGGGACGCAGAGATACGCAGTATTTT
TRBJ2-1 | . | TRBV11-2 | . | CASSSLGAFSYNEQFF | TGTGCCAGCAGCTCTCTCGGGGCGTTCTCCTACAATGAGCAGTTCTTC
TRBJ2-3 | . | TRBV4-3 | . | CASSQGRASTDTQYF | TGCGCCAGCAGCCAAGGGCGGGCTAGCACAGATACGCAGTATTTT
TRBJ2-1 | few | TRBV4-1 | . | CASSQILGVRGNEQFF | TGCGCCAGCAGCCAAATTTTGGGGGTAAGGGGCAATGAGCAGTTCTTC
TRBJ2-7 | . | TRBV20-1 | TRBD2 | CSASSLAGSSYEQYF | TGCAGTGCTAGTAGCCTAGCGGGCAGCTCCTACGAGCAGTACTTC
TRBJ2-1 | . | TRBV5-1 | . | CASRTGTGGGQFF | TGCGCCAGCAGGACCGGGACCGGAGGGGGGCAGTTCTTC
TRBJ1-4 | . | TRBV5-1 | . | CASSLASRTNEKLFF | TGCGCCAGCAGCTTGGCCTCTCGGACTAATGAAAAACTGTTTTTT
TRBJ2-7 | few | TRBV20-1 | TRBD2 | CSARRASGYYEQYF | TGCAGTGCCAGGAGGGCTAGCGGCTACTACGAGCAGTACTTC
TRBJ1-1 | . | TRBV7-2 | . | CASSPSGGPLNTEAFF | TGTGCCAGCAGCCCATCCGGGGGGCCCTTGAACACTGAAGCTTTCTTT